This record concerns one TCR beta chain sequence. The V end lost 5 bases, the J end lost 7 bases, and 14 bases lay between the germline ends. CDR3 length: 13 residues. Germline lookup yields CDR1 SGHTA and CDR2 FQGNSA. The method was immunoSEQ multiplex PCR; TCRdb's version includes in-frame clones alone and lacks a portion of them. Of tens of thousands of clones listed, approximately 92% were seen once; the top ten hold under 5.5%. The sample comes from a study of technical replicates of blood from a few donors. V gene TRBV7-2 combines with J gene TRBJ1-2; D is perhaps TRBD1 (5 bases). The clonotype was recovered from a human donor in good health. Some clones in this sample may be carry-over from other donors' samples. Sequences were obtained from PBMCs. CDR3 region: CASSPNQGGGYTF. As DNA, the CDR3 is TGTGCCAGCAGCCCCAATCAGGGAGGTGGCTACACCTTC.